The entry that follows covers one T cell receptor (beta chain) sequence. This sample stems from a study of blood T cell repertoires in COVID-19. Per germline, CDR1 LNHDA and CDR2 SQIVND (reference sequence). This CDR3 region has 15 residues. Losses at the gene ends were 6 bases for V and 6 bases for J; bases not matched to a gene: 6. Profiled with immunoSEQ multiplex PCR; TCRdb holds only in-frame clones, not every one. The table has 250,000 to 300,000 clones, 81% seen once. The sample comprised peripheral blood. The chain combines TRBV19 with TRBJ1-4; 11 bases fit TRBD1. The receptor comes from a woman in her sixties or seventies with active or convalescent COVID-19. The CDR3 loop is CASSAGTGGYEKLFF. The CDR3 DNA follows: TGTGCCAGTAGCGCCGGGACAGGGGGATATGAAAAACTGTTTTTT.